The TCR beta chain under discussion was sequenced for a study of T cells in Graves' hyperthyroidism and ophthalmopathy. Study results and caveats: Most clonotypes expanded in the thyroid (above 0.001) were also present in blood.

This clonotype was seen many times. The target antigen is unknown. Unmatched junction bases numbered 2, after V lost 4 bases and J lost 6 bases. The germline V gene has CDR1 KGHDR and CDR2 SFDVKD. This CDR3 is built from 14 residues. The TCR beta CDR3 regions underwent amplification using RNA transcripts as the source. Using the HTBI primer set, a first-round RT-PCR was run on the TCR CDR3. TCRdb reprocessed the multiplex PCR reads via MiXCR and lists one record per CDR3 protein. The top ten clones hold 7.9% of a sample with about 290,000 distinct CDR3 sequences, roughly an eighth of them seen once. V gene TRBV24-1 combines with J gene TRBJ1-5; 10 nucleotides align to TRBD1. Sequencing was performed on blood. This TCR came from a woman aged 40 to 50 with Graves' hyperthyroidism. CDR3 region: CATSEGDRGQPQHF. In DNA, the CDR3 is TGTGCCACCAGTGAAGGGGACAGGGGTCAGCCCCAGCATTTT.